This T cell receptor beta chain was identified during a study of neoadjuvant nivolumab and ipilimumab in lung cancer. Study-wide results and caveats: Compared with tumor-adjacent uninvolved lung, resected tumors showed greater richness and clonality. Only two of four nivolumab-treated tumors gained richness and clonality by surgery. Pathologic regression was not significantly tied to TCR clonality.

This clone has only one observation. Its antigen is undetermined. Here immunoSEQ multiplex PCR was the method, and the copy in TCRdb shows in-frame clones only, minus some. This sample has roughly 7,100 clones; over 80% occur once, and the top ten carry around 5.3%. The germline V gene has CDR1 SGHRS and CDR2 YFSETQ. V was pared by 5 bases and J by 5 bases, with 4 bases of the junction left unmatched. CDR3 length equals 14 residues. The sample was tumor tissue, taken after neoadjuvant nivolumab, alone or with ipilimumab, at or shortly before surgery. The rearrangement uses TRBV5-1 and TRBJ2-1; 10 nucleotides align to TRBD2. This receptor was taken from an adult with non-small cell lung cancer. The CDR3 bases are TGCGCCAGCAGGGGGACTAGCGATGACAATGAGCAGTTCTTC. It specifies CASRGTSDDNEQFF.